This T cell receptor beta chain was recovered during a study of blood T cell repertoires in COVID-19. Study at large: Acute and convalescent COVID-19 samples came from the United States, Italy and Spain.

Measured with immunoSEQ multiplex PCR; TCRdb has only the in-frame clones, and not every one. The sample includes approximately 110,000 clones, about four fifths seen only once; the top ten take 7.5% to 10%. V lost 6 bases and J lost 3; bases outside the gene matches: 10. Germline assignment: CDR1 LNHDA and CDR2 SQIVND (reference sequence). The CDR3 covers 16 residues. The gene calls are TRBV19 and TRBJ2-3; 9 bases are a match to TRBD1. This clonotype was sampled from a woman between 65 and 79 years old with acute or convalescent COVID-19. The sequenced sample was peripheral blood. The CDR3 sequence: CASSTIPGQGTDTQYF. As DNA, the CDR3 is TGTGCCAGTAGCACGATACCGGGACAGGGAACAGATACGCAGTATTTT. Full variable domain (remainder filled in from reference TRBV19 and TRBJ2-3): DGGITQSPKYLFRKEGQNVTLSCEQNLNHDAMYWYRQDPGQGLRLIYYSQIVNDFQKGDIAEGYSVSREKKESFPLTVTSAQKNPTAFYLCASSTIPGQGTDTQYFGPGTRLTVL.